This entry lists 18 T cell receptor beta chains sequenced from one sample in a study of blood T cell repertoires in COVID-19. Sequenced by immunoSEQ multiplex PCR; TCRdb stores in-frame clones only, minus some. The data hold roughly 160,000 clones, with 80% to 90% observed a single time. Sequenced: peripheral blood. The receptor source for this set is a woman over 75 with acute or convalescent COVID-19.

The CDR3 bases are TGTGCCAGCAGCTTAGAAGGAGGGGGCGGTCAGCCCCAGCATTTT. Protein sequence: CASSLEGGGGQPQHF. J is TRBJ1-5 and V is TRBV7-9; 7 bases map to TRBD1. CDR1 SEHNR and CDR2 FQNEAQ come from the germline V gene (reference sequence). V lost 1 base and J lost 6; bases outside the gene matches: 6. The CDR3 loop spans 15 amino acids. The full variable domain, rest sourced from reference TRBV7-9 and TRBJ1-5, is DTGVSQNPRHKITKRGQNVTFRCDPISEHNRLYWYRQTLGQGPEFLTYFQNEAQLEKSRLLSDRFSAERPKGSFSTLEIQRTEQGDSAMYLCASSLEGGGGQPQHFGDGTRLSIL.

V is TRBV18 and J is TRBJ1-1; TRBD1 aligns across 9 bases. CDR3 length equals 15 residues. V was pared by 4 bases and J by 1 base, with 4 bases of the junction left unmatched. Germline assignment: CDR1 KGHSH and CDR2 LQKENI. The CDR3 nucleotides read TGTGCCAGCTCACGGGACAGGGCAAGGAACACTGAAGCTTTCTTT. It is translated as CASSRDRARNTEAFF.

The V call is TRBV29-1, the J call TRBJ1-2; 9 nucleotides line up with TRBD1. CDR1 is SQVTM, CDR2 ANQGSEA, per germline. J lost 7 bases, V lost 2 bases, and 11 bases had no gene match. The CDR3 runs 15 residues. The CDR3 is CSVEKQGALFSGYTF. The CDR3 DNA follows: TGCAGCGTTGAAAAACAGGGGGCGCTTTTCTCTGGCTACACCTTC.

The V gene is TRBV5-4, the J gene TRBJ1-6; 9 bases are shared with TRBD1. The V segment lost 0 bases and the J segment 8 bases; nucleotides outside the gene matches: 0. The germline V gene encodes CDR1 SGHNT and CDR2 YYREEE (reference sequence). This CDR3 spans 14 amino acids. The CDR3 DNA reads as TGTGCCAGCAGCTTGGGGGACAGGGATTCACCCCTCCACTTT. This encodes CASSLGDRDSPLHF.

The V call is TRBV5-4, the J call TRBJ2-7; D is uncertain. This CDR3 has 14 residues. Germline lookup yields CDR1 SGHNT and CDR2 YYREEE (reference sequence). The V gene lost 0 bases and the J gene lost 0 bases, with 7 bases spanning the gap. CDR3 sequence reads: CASSLDPSSYEQYF. CDR3 nucleotide sequence: TGTGCCAGCAGCTTGGACCCGAGCTCCTACGAGCAGTACTTC.

This clone was counted only a few times. V gene TRBV6-2 or TRBV6-3 combines with J gene TRBJ2-2, with TRBD2 matching over 8 bases. V lost 0 bases, J lost 4 bases, and 4 bases stayed unmatched. Germline lookup yields CDR1 MNHEY and CDR2 SVGEGT. The CDR3 extends over 16 amino acids. CDR3 nucleotides: TGTGCCAGCAGTTACTCGGGGCTAGCGGGCACCGGGGAGCTGTTTTTT. Its protein is CASSYSGLAGTGELFF.

V usage is TRBV6-5 and J usage is TRBJ2-3; D remains unclear. Germline V gene sequence: CDR1 MNHEY, CDR2 SVGAGI. Trimming pared 2 bases from V and 7 bases from J, leaving 16 bases between. The CDR3 spans 15 residues. CDR3 amino acids: CASSYQRHPQYTQYF. Here the CDR3 DNA reads TGTGCCAGCAGTTACCAGCGCCATCCACAATATACGCAGTATTTT.

This sequence joins TRBV24-1 and TRBJ2-5, with D hard to call. The V end lost 2 bases, the J end lost 2 bases, and 11 bases lay between the germline ends. This CDR3 has 15 amino acids. Germline lookup yields CDR1 KGHDR and CDR2 SFDVKD. CDR3 sequence reads: CATSDYIRNQETQYF. In DNA form, the CDR3 reads TGTGCCACCAGTGATTATATCAGGAATCAAGAGACCCAGTACTTC.

The count of this clone is one. The V call is TRBV28, the J call TRBJ2-1; 8 nucleotides agree with TRBD2. Trimming at V came to 4 bases and at J to 9 bases, leaving 17 bases not matched to a gene. This CDR3 is built from 17 residues. Germline assignment: CDR1 MDHEN and CDR2 SYDVKM. The chain's CDR3 is CASSSSRGGGPGTEQFF. In nucleotides, the CDR3 is TGTGCCAGCAGTTCCTCCCGGGGCGGGGGGCCGGGTACTGAGCAGTTCTTC.

V and J are TRBV5-1 and TRBJ2-1, with 15 bases aligning to TRBD2. The CDR3 totals 15 residues. CDR1 and CDR2 (germline): SGHRS, YFSETQ. With V trimmed by 4 bases and J by 7 bases, 3 bases remained unmatched. Here the CDR3 reads CASSLGLAGGNEQFF. The CDR3 nucleotides are TGCGCCAGCAGCCTCGGACTAGCGGGGGGGAATGAGCAGTTCTTC.

The sample holds one count of this clone. The rearrangement uses TRBV9 and TRBJ2-1; no firm D call. The CDR3 spans 14 residues. Germline-derived CDR1 and CDR2 are SGDLS and YYNGEE. V was trimmed by 4 bases and J by 6 bases, leaving 14 bases between them. The CDR3 region has the DNA TGTGCCAGCAGCCCCTCTTTAACACCCAATGAGCAGTTCTTC. This codes for CASSPSLTPNEQFF.

The chain combines TRBV5-1 with TRBJ2-3; TRBD2 might be the D (6 bases). The germline V gene has CDR1 SGHRS and CDR2 YFSETQ. V was trimmed by 4 bases and J by 3 bases, leaving 9 bases between them. The CDR3 has 13 amino acids. DNA of the CDR3: TGCGCCAGCAGCGAGGGACTTACAGATACGCAGTATTTT. Residues: CASSEGLTDTQYF. Full variable domain (outside the CDR3, taken from reference TRBV5-1 and TRBJ2-3): KAGVTQTPRYLIKTRGQQVTLSCSPISGHRSVSWYQQTPGQGLQFLFEYFSETQRNKGNFPGRFSGRQFSNSRSEMNVSTLELGDSALYLCASSEGLTDTQYFGPGTRLTVL.

The chain carries TRBV19 and TRBJ2-2; 8 bases match TRBD2. Unmatched junction bases numbered 16, after V lost 7 bases and J lost 0 bases. The CDR3 is made up of 19 amino acids. Germline V lookup: CDR1 LNHDA, CDR2 SQIVND (reference sequence). The CDR3 coding sequence is TGTGCCAGTACCTCCTTTGGGCGGGAGGCCCACGCGAACACCGGGGAGCTGTTTTTT. This sequence encodes CASTSFGREAHANTGELFF.

This clone appeared once. The V call is TRBV2, the J call TRBJ2-7; the match to TRBD2 covers 7 bases. The V gene end was trimmed by 6 bases and the J gene end by 1 base; junction bases not matched to a gene: 9. The CDR3 contains 15 residues. In germline, CDR1 is SNHLY, CDR2 FYNNEI. The CDR3 here is CASREMRGISYEQYF. The CDR3 nucleotides are TGTGCCAGCAGAGAAATGCGGGGGATTTCCTACGAGCAGTACTTC.

The genes are TRBV9 and TRBJ1-1; 10 bases are shared with TRBD1. The V gene end was trimmed by 3 bases and the J gene end by 4 bases; junction bases not matched to a gene: 6. The CDR3 sequence is 15 residues long. Germline-derived CDR1 and CDR2 are SGDLS and YYNGEE. CDR3 residues: CASSARQGAGTEAFF. The CDR3 coding sequence is TGTGCCAGCAGCGCCCGACAGGGGGCGGGCACTGAAGCTTTCTTT. Drawing the rest from reference TRBV9 and TRBJ1-1, the complete variable domain is DSGVTQTPKHLITATGQRVTLRCSPRSGDLSVYWYQQSLDQGLQFLIQYYNGEERAKGNILERFSAQQFPDLHSELNLSSLELGDSALYFCASSARQGAGTEAFFGQGTRLTVV.

The gene calls are TRBV5-1 and TRBJ2-5; TRBD2 matches at 12 bases. Germline V CDR1 and CDR2: SGHRS, YFSETQ. Losses at the gene ends were 4 bases for V and 4 bases for J; bases not matched to a gene: 5. CDR3 length: 15 amino acids. The CDR3 sequence is CASSPSGGARETQYF. The CDR3 DNA reads as TGCGCCAGCAGCCCTAGCGGGGGGGCGCGAGAGACCCAGTACTTC.

This chain joins TRBV5-1 and TRBJ1-1; a weak D match, TRBD1 (5 bases). V dropped 1 base and J dropped 0 bases, with 7 bases sitting between them. CDR3 length equals 14 residues. CDR1 SGHRS and CDR2 YFSETQ come from the germline V gene. CDR3 loop: CASSLSGLNTEAFF. The CDR3 nucleotides are TGCGCCAGCAGCTTGTCAGGGCTGAACACTGAAGCTTTCTTT.

This clone was counted at least ten times. The chain has TRBV4-3 and TRBJ1-2; D remains unclear. The CDR3 consists of 13 residues. The germline V gene has CDR1 LGHNA and CDR2 YSLEER. The ends were cut back, 0 bases at V and 8 bases at J, with 10 bases in the middle. The CDR3 region is CASSQETSGGYTF. The CDR3 DNA sequence: TGCGCCAGCAGCCAAGAAACCTCCGGGGGCTACACCTTC.